These 2 T cell receptor beta chains were sequenced from one sample in a study of blood T cells in healthy people across ages. A second PCR, run for roughly 7 to 11 cycles, used a sample-barcoded 5' primer plus a J-beta primer mix. TCRdb used MiXCR to reprocess the 5' RACE reads, holding one entry per CDR3 protein. The sample has 950,000 to 1,200,000 distinct CDR3 sequences; under 40% are singletons. The sample comprised blood. The receptor set was obtained from a man aged 18 to 30 in good health.

The V gene is TRBV4-2, the J gene TRBJ1-1; the D gene is possibly TRBD1 (6 bases). Trimming removed 0 bases at V and 5 bases at J, with 16 bases between. The CDR3 has 16 amino acids. Germline V CDR1 and CDR2: LGHNA, YNFKEQ. CDR3 loop: CASSQEVGRGGTEAFF. The CDR3 DNA sequence: TGTGCCAGCAGCCAAGAGGTGGGCAGGGGTGGGACTGAAGCTTTCTTT.

V and J are TRBV6-2 or TRBV6-3 and TRBJ2-5, with no clear D. The length of the CDR3 is 14 residues. Germline V lookup: CDR1 MNHEY, CDR2 SVGEGT. V gave up 7 bases and J gave up 6 bases, with 18 bases separating them. The CDR3 protein is CASNIDGVRKTQYF. The CDR3 DNA reads as TGTGCCAGCAATATAGACGGAGTCCGAAAGACCCAGTACTTC.